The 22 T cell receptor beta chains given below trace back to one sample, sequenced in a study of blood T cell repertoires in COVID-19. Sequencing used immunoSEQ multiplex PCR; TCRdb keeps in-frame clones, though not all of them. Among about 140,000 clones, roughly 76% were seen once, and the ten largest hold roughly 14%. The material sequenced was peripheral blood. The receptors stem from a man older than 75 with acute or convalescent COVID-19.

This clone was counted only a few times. CDR3 loop: CASNRDSNTGELFF. The CDR3 DNA follows: TGTGCCAGCAACAGGGACAGTAACACCGGGGAGCTGTTTTTT. The gene calls are TRBV9 and TRBJ2-2; 7 bases line up with TRBD1. Per germline, CDR1 SGDLS and CDR2 YYNGEE. The CDR3 is 14 residues long. Losses at the gene ends were 6 bases for V and 2 bases for J; bases not matched to a gene: 4.

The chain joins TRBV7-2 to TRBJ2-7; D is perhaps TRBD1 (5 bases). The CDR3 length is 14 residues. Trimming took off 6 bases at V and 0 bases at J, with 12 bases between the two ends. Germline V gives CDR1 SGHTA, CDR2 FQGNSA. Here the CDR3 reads CASRGSDNSYEQYF. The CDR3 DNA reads TGTGCCAGCAGGGGGTCGGACAACTCCTACGAGCAGTACTTC.

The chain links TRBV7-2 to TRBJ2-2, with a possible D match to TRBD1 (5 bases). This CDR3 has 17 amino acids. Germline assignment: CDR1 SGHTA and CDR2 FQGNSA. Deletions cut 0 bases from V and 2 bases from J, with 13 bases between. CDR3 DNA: TGTGCCAGCAGCTTAGCGCGTGTAGGGGCTAACACCGGGGAGCTGTTTTTT. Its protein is CASSLARVGANTGELFF. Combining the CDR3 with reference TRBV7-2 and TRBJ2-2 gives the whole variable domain GAGVSQSPSNKVTEKGKDVELRCDPISGHTALYWYRQSLGQGLEFLIYFQGNSAPDKSGLPSDRFSAERTGGSVSTLTIQRTQQEDSAVYLCASSLARVGANTGELFFGEGSRLTVL.

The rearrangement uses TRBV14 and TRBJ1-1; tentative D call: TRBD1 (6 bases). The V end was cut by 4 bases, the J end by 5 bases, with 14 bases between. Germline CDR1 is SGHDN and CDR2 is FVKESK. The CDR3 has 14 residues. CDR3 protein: CASSRTQGLTEAFF. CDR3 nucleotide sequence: TGTGCCAGCAGCCGGACACAGGGATTGACTGAAGCTTTCTTT.

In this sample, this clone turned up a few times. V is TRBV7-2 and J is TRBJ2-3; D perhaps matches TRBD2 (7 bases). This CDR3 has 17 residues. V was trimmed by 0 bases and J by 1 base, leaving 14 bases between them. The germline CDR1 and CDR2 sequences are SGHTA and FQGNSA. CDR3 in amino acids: CASSLAGGGGRTDTQYF. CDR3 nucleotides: TGTGCCAGCAGCTTAGCGGGGGGCGGGGGCCGCACAGATACGCAGTATTTT.

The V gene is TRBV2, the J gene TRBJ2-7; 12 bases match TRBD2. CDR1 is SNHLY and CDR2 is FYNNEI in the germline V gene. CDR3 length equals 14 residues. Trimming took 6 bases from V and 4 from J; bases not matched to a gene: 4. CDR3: CASRGTSGLYEQYF. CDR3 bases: TGTGCCAGCAGGGGGACTAGCGGGCTTTACGAGCAGTACTTC.

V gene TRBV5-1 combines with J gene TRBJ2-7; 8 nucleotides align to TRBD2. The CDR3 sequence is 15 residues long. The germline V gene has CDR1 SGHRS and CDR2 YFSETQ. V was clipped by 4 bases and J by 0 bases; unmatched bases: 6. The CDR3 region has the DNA TGCGCCAGCAGCCTCCGGGGGGGTGTCTCCTACGAGCAGTACTTC. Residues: CASSLRGGVSYEQYF.

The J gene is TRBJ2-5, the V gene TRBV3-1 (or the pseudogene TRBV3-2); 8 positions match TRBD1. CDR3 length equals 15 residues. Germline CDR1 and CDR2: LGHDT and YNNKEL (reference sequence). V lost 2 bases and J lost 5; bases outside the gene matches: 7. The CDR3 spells CASSQQPGQGETQYF. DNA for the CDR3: TGTGCCAGCAGCCAACAACCCGGACAGGGTGAGACCCAGTACTTC.

CDR3 sequence: CASSQVWQVDNEQFF. CDR3 bases: TGCGCCAGCAGCCAAGTCTGGCAGGTAGACAATGAGCAGTTCTTC. V is TRBV4-3 and J is TRBJ2-1, with no clear D. Germline CDR1 is LGHNA and CDR2 is YSLEER. Trimming cost V 1 base and J 5 bases, with 12 bases left between them. The CDR3 covers 15 residues.

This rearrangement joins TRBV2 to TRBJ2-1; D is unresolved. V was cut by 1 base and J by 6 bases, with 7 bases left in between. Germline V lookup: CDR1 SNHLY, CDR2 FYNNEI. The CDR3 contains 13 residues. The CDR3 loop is CASSEGRGNEQFF. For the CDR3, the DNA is TGTGCCAGCAGTGAAGGGCGAGGCAATGAGCAGTTCTTC.

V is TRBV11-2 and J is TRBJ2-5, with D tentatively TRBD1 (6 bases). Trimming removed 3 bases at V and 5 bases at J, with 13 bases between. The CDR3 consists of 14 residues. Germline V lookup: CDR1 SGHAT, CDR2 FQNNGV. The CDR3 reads CASSFQGFGETQYF. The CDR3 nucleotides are TGTGCCAGCAGCTTCCAGGGGTTCGGGGAGACCCAGTACTTC.

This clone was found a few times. The CDR3 nucleotides are TGTGCCTCTATTCCGGGACTAGAAGAGGATACGCAGTATTTT. It encodes CASIPGLEEDTQYF. The rearrangement uses TRBV6-5 and TRBJ2-3; 8 positions agree with TRBD2. The CDR3 contains 14 residues. Germline CDR1 is MNHEY and CDR2 is SVGAGI. V trimming: 11 bases; J trimming: 6 bases; junction bases outside the gene matches: 13.

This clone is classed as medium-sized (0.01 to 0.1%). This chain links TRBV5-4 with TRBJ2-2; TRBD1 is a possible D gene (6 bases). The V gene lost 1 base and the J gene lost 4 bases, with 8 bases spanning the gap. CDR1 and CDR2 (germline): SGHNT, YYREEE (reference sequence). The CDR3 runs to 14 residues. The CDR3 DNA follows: TGTGCCAGCAGCTTGCCAGGGGCCACCGGGGAGCTGTTTTTT. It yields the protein CASSLPGATGELFF.

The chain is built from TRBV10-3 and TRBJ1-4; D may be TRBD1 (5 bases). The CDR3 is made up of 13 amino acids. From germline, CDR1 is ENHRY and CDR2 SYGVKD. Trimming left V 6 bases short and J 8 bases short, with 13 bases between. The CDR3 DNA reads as TGTGCCATCAGCCCAGGGAATAGAGAAAAACTGTTTTTT. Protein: CAISPGNREKLFF.

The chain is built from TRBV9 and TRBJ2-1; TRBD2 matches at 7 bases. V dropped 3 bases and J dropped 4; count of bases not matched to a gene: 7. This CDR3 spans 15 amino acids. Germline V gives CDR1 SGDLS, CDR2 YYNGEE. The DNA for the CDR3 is TGTGCCAGCAGCGACGGGACTACGAAATACAATGAGCAGTTCTTC. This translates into CASSDGTTKYNEQFF.

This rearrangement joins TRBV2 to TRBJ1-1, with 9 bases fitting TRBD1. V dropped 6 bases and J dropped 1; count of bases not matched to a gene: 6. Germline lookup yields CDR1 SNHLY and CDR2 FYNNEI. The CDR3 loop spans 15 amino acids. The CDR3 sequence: CASRVTTGGNTEAFF. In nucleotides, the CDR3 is TGTGCCAGCAGAGTAACGACAGGGGGGAACACTGAAGCTTTCTTT. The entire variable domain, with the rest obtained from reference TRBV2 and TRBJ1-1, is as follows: EPEVTQTPSHQVTQMGQEVILRCVPISNHLYFYWYRQILGQKVEFLVSFYNNEISEKSEIFDDQFSVERPDGSNFTLKIRSTKLEDSAMYFCASRVTTGGNTEAFFGQGTRLTVV.

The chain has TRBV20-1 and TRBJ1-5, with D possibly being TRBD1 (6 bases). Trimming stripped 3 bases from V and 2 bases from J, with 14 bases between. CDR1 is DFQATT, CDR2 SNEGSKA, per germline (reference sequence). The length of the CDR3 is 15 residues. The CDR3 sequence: CSASWEQGGNQPQHF. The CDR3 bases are TGCAGTGCTAGTTGGGAACAGGGAGGCAATCAGCCCCAGCATTTT.

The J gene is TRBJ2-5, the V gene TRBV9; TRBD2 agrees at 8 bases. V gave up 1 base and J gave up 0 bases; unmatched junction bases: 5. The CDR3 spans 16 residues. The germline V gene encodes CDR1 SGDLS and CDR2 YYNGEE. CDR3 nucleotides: TGTGCCAGCAGCGTAAGGGCGGGGGGCCACCAAGAGACCCAGTACTTC. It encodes CASSVRAGGHQETQYF.

CDR3 sequence (DNA): TGTGCCAGCAGCACAGGGACAGGGGGGTCTAATGAAAAACTGTTTTTT. As protein: CASSTGTGGSNEKLFF. The chain couples TRBV7-9 to TRBJ1-4, with 11 bases matching TRBD1. The germline CDR1 and CDR2 sequences are SEHNR and FQNEAQ (reference sequence). CDR3 length: 16 amino acids. The V gene end was trimmed by 5 bases and the J gene end by 3 bases; junction bases not matched to a gene: 5.

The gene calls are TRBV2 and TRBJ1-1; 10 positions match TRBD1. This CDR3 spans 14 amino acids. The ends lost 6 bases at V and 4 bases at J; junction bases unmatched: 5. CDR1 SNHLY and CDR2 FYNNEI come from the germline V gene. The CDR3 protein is CASSGTGVGTEAFF. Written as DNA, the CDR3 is TGTGCCAGCAGCGGGACAGGGGTTGGCACTGAAGCTTTCTTT.

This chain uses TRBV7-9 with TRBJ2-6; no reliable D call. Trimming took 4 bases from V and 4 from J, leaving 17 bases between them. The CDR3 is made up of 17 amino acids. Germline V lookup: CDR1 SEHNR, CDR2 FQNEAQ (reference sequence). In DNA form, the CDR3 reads TGTGCCAGCAGCTCTAATTTGGGCCCTCCGGGGGCCAACGTCCTGACTTTC. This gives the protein CASSSNLGPPGANVLTF.

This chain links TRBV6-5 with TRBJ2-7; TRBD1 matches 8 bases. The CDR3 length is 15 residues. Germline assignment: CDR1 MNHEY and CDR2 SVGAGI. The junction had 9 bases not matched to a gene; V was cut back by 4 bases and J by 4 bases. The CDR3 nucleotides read TGTGCCAGCAGTTCGCAGACAGGGGTCAGATACGAGCAGTACTTC. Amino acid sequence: CASSSQTGVRYEQYF.